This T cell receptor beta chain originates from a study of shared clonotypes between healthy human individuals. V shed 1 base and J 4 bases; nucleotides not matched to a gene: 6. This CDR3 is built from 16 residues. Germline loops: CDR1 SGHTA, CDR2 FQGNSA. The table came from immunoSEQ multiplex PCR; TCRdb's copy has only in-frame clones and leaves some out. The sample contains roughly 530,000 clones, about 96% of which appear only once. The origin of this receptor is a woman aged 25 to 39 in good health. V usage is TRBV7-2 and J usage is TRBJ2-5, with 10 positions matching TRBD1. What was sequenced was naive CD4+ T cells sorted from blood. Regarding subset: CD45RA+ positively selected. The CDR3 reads CASSLEGQGFPETQYF. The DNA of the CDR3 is TGTGCCAGCAGCTTAGAGGGACAGGGGTTCCCAGAGACCCAGTACTTC.